One T cell receptor (beta chain) is described in this entry. Its antigen is unidentified. Only in-frame clones appear in the TCRdb table, and some are missing; sequencing was by immunoSEQ multiplex PCR. The data contain about 3,300 clones, 80% to 90% of them seen just once; the ten biggest clones take up about 13%. The record originates from a study of somatic mutations in cytotoxic T cells in rheumatoid arthritis. Looking at the study overall: Each patient's diagnosis was followed right away by a blood draw (30 ml EDTA), before any treatment.

Study-wide results and caveats: Among rheumatoid arthritis patients and age-matched healthy controls, CD8+ T-cell clonality was not significantly different.

The germline V gene encodes CDR1 MNHEY and CDR2 SMNVEV (reference sequence). With 3 bases removed from V and 8 bases from J, the gap between germline ends came to 14 bases. CDR3 length equals 14 residues. This TCR came from a woman in her forties or fifties with rheumatoid arthritis. The V call is TRBV27, the J call TRBJ2-1, with D possibly matching TRBD2 (7 bases). Sequencing was done on a sample of CD8+ T cells sorted from blood. In DNA, the CDR3 is TGTGCCAGCAGTTTTGGGGAGGGACACCATGAGCAGTTCTTC. Protein product: CASSFGEGHHEQFF.